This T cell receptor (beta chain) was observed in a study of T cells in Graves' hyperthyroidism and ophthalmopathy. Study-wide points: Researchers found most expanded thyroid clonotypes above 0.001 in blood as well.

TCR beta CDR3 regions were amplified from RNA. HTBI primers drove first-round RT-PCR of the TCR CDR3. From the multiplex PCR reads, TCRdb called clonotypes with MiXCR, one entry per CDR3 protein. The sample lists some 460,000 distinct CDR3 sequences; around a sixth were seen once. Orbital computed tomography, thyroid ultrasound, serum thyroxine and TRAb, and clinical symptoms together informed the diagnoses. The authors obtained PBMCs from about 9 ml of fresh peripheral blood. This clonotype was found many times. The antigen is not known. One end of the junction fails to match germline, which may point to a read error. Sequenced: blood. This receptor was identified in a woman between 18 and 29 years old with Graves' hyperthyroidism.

CDR3: CASSLQGNGDVF. In DNA, the CDR3 is TGTGCCAGCAGTTTACAAGGGAATGGAGATGTCTTC. The chain joins TRBV2 to TRBJ2-1; D is unclear. This CDR3 has 12 residues. Per the germline V gene, CDR1 is SNHLY and CDR2 is FYNNEI.